The TCR beta chain described here comes from a study of blood T cells in healthy people across ages. Then a second PCR, running roughly 7 to 12 cycles, was carried out with a sample-barcoded 5' primer and a J-beta primer mix. In TCRdb, the 5' RACE reads were re-called with MiXCR into one record per CDR3 protein. The data show 500,000 to 600,000 distinct CDR3 sequences, 25% to 30% seen once. This CDR3 is 15 amino acids long. V lost 0 bases and J lost 4, with 13 bases in between. Germline V gives CDR1 SGDLS, CDR2 YYNGEE. The sample was blood. The V gene is TRBV9, the J gene TRBJ1-1; D gene uncertain. This sequence originates from a woman aged 70 to 79 in good health. The CDR3 loop is CASSVGAEPGTEAFF. In DNA, the CDR3 is TGTGCCAGCAGCGTAGGGGCAGAGCCCGGCACTGAAGCTTTCTTT. Drawing the rest from reference TRBV9 and TRBJ1-1, the complete variable domain is DSGVTQTPKHLITATGQRVTLRCSPRSGDLSVYWYQQSLDQGLQFLIQYYNGEERAKGNILERFSAQQFPDLHSELNLSSLELGDSALYFCASSVGAEPGTEAFFGQGTRLTVV.